Listed below are T cell receptor beta chains from one sample, sequenced in a study of OX40 agonist ivuxolimab in advanced cancers. The method was immunoSEQ multiplex PCR; TCRdb's version includes in-frame clones alone and lacks a portion of them. In the table there are around 70,000 clones, roughly 82% of which are singletons. Material: CD4+ or CD8+ T cells sorted from blood, obtained in a trial of the OX40 agonist ivuxolimab. The origin of the receptors is an adult with an advanced solid tumor such as melanoma, head and neck, liver or kidney cancer. CDR3s include the opening cysteine and the closing phenylalanine or tryptophan. Fields, in order: V gene, CDR3 protein.

TRBV6-5 | CASSFQGRLGAQYF
TRBV11-2 | CASSLVPDTQYF
TRBV11-1 | CASSVRLQMETQYF
TRBV19 | CASSPLGDTLNTEAFF
TRBV6-5 | CASRTTGSSNQPQHF
TRBV7-9 | CASSSAWGGESNQPQHF
TRBV2 | CASSVNPYQPQHF
TRBV5-1 | CASRKFTGDAGYTF
TRBV4-3 | CASSQEGGGSGNTIYF
TRBV2 | CASWGVFSTDTQYF
TRBV9 | CASSQTGGQETQYF
TRBV7-8 | CASSLNSGGALETQYF
TRBV6-6 | CASSRYRGETQYF
TRBV28 | CASTEQGLRYYGYTF
TRBV10-3 | CAISESGDRQEQFF
TRBV5-1 | CASSEGLQGGSYEQYF
TRBV7-3 | CASSLNSGGALETQYF
TRBV10-2 | CASSPTDSNQPQHF
TRBV13 | CASSPLAGGYRNEQFF
TRBV6-1 | CASSPDRGEQFF
TRBV5-6 | CASSFGLAGGTTTYNEQFF
TRBV4-2 | CASSRGGAEDTQYF
TRBV7-2 | CASSPYYSNQPQHF
TRBV5-4 | CASSPRSGEKNTGELFF
TRBV7-6 | CASSLDEGATYEQYF
TRBV7-2 | CASSSTGLAKNIQYF
TRBV19 | CASSIDRFGVFRASTDTQYF
TRBV19 | CASSTTSLQGTREKLFF
TRBV7-8 | CASSPRDLNEKLFF
TRBV6-1 | CASTFFRGEETQYF